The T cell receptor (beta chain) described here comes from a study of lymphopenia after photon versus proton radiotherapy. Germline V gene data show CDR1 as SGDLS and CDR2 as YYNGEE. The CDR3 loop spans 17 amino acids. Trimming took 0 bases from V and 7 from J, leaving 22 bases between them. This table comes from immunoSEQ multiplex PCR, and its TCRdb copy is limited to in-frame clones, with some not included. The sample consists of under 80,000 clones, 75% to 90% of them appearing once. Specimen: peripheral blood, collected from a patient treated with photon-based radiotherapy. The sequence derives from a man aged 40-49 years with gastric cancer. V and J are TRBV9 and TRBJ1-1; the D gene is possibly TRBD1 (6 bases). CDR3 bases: TGTGCCAGCAGCGTAGGGGTTGGGGCAGGGGAGCACAATGAAGCTTTCTTT. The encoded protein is CASSVGVGAGEHNEAFF.